Listed below are T cell receptor beta chains from one sample, sequenced in a study of blood T cell repertoires in COVID-19. Using immunoSEQ multiplex PCR, the repertoire was profiled, and TCRdb retains in-frame clones only, with some absent. Found here are some 150,000 clones, around 83% of them singletons; the top ten hold roughly 4%. Sequencing was performed on PBMCs or T cells enriched from blood (not recorded which). All receptors come from a woman aged 50 to 60 in a cohort exposed to, infected with or recovered from COVID-19 (not recorded which). The CDR3 runs from the conserved cysteine through the conserved F or W. D genes are given only for firm matches. Clone size is stated in some rows and not others, as once, few, many or a class when expanded.

d_call: -; clone_size: -; v_call: TRBV28; j_call: TRBJ1-5; cdr3_nt: TGTGCCAGCGAGATCTATAGCAATCAGCCCCAGCATTTT; cdr3_aa: CASEIYSNQPQHF
d_call: TRBD1; clone_size: -; v_call: TRBV4-3; j_call: TRBJ2-3; cdr3_nt: TGCGCCAGCAGCCAAGATAAGACGGGGACAGGGGGACGCACAGATACGCAGTATTTT; cdr3_aa: CASSQDKTGTGGRTDTQYF
d_call: TRBD1; clone_size: -; v_call: TRBV29-1; j_call: TRBJ1-5; cdr3_nt: TGCAGCGTTGGGGACAGGGGTGGTCAGCCCCAGCATTTT; cdr3_aa: CSVGDRGGQPQHF
d_call: -; clone_size: once; v_call: TRBV7-2; j_call: TRBJ2-3; cdr3_nt: TGTGCCAGCAGCATCCGGGACTTCGGCACAGATACGCAGTATTTT; cdr3_aa: CASSIRDFGTDTQYF
d_call: TRBD1; clone_size: -; v_call: TRBV14; j_call: TRBJ1-6; cdr3_nt: TGTGCCAGCAGCCAAGATGTCAGACAGGGGGCTAATTCACCCCTCCACTTT; cdr3_aa: CASSQDVRQGANSPLHF
d_call: -; clone_size: few; v_call: TRBV7-9; j_call: TRBJ2-7; cdr3_nt: TGTGCCAGCAGCCACGAGAACAGGGCAAACTACGAGCAGTACTTC; cdr3_aa: CASSHENRANYEQYF
d_call: TRBD1; clone_size: -; v_call: TRBV30; j_call: TRBJ1-2; cdr3_nt: TGTGCCTGGAGCCGGGACAGGAGATACTTTGGCTACACCTTC; cdr3_aa: CAWSRDRRYFGYTF
d_call: TRBD1; clone_size: -; v_call: TRBV6-5; j_call: TRBJ2-1; cdr3_nt: TGTGCCAGCCGAATCAGACAGGGGAATGAGCAGTTCTTC; cdr3_aa: CASRIRQGNEQFF
d_call: -; clone_size: -; v_call: TRBV15; j_call: TRBJ1-1; cdr3_nt: TGTGCCACCCGGGGGGGCTATTTGAACACTGAAGCTTTCTTT; cdr3_aa: CATRGGYLNTEAFF
d_call: -; clone_size: -; v_call: TRBV28; j_call: TRBJ1-2; cdr3_nt: TGTGCCAGCAGCAGGGTTCTGAGAACTAACTATGGCTACACCTTC; cdr3_aa: CASSRVLRTNYGYTF
d_call: -; clone_size: -; v_call: TRBV5-8; j_call: TRBJ1-3; cdr3_nt: TGTGCCAGCAGCTTCGGTCTAGGGGATTCTGGAAACACCATATATTTT; cdr3_aa: CASSFGLGDSGNTIYF
d_call: -; clone_size: -; v_call: TRBV11-3; j_call: TRBJ1-3; cdr3_nt: TGTGCCAGCAGCGCGGATACAGGGCCGGGAAACACCATATATTTT; cdr3_aa: CASSADTGPGNTIYF
d_call: TRBD1; clone_size: few; v_call: TRBV7-9; j_call: TRBJ1-1; cdr3_nt: TGTGCCAGCAGCTCCGGGGACAGTAGGACTGAAGCTTTCTTT; cdr3_aa: CASSSGDSRTEAFF
d_call: TRBD1; clone_size: -; v_call: TRBV5-6; j_call: TRBJ2-5; cdr3_nt: TGTGCCAGCAGCTTAGGCAGGGGGCGAGAGACCCAGTACTTC; cdr3_aa: CASSLGRGRETQYF
d_call: -; clone_size: once; v_call: TRBV28; j_call: TRBJ1-3; cdr3_nt: TGTGCCAGCACCGAGGCGGGGGGGTGGAAAGGAAACACCATATATTTT; cdr3_aa: CASTEAGGWKGNTIYF
d_call: -; clone_size: -; v_call: TRBV6-5; j_call: TRBJ2-1; cdr3_nt: TGTGCCAGCAGTTACTCCACGCAGGGCCTAAAGGAGCAGTTCTTC; cdr3_aa: CASSYSTQGLKEQFF
d_call: -; clone_size: -; v_call: TRBV6-2/TRBV6-3; j_call: TRBJ1-2; cdr3_nt: TGTGCCAGCAGTTACGGCTCCTATGGCTACACCTTC; cdr3_aa: CASSYGSYGYTF
d_call: -; clone_size: -; v_call: TRBV19; j_call: TRBJ2-2; cdr3_nt: TGTGCCAGTAGTATGGACAGAACCACCGGGGAGCTGTTTTTT; cdr3_aa: CASSMDRTTGELFF
d_call: -; clone_size: -; v_call: TRBV10-2; j_call: TRBJ1-2; cdr3_nt: TGCGCCAGCAGTGATAACAGCTATGGCTACACCTTC; cdr3_aa: CASSDNSYGYTF
d_call: TRBD2; clone_size: once; v_call: TRBV20-1; j_call: TRBJ2-5; cdr3_nt: TGCAGTGCTAGTTATCTAGCGGGCCAAGAGACCCAGTACTTC; cdr3_aa: CSASYLAGQETQYF
d_call: TRBD1; clone_size: -; v_call: TRBV7-2; j_call: TRBJ2-5; cdr3_nt: TGTGCCAGCAGCGTGGGACAGGGGGGAGAGACCCAGTACTTC; cdr3_aa: CASSVGQGGETQYF
d_call: -; clone_size: -; v_call: TRBV15; j_call: TRBJ2-6; cdr3_nt: TGTGCCACCAGCGGAACAGCCTCTGGGGCCAACGTCCTGACTTTC; cdr3_aa: CATSGTASGANVLTF
d_call: TRBD2; clone_size: -; v_call: TRBV5-1; j_call: TRBJ2-2; cdr3_nt: TGCGCCAGCGCGGGGGGCCGGGGAGGAAACACCGGGGAGCTGTTTTTT; cdr3_aa: CASAGGRGGNTGELFF
d_call: TRBD1; clone_size: -; v_call: TRBV9; j_call: TRBJ2-5; cdr3_nt: TGTGCCAGCAGCGTAGGACAGGGGCAAGAGACCCAGTACTTC; cdr3_aa: CASSVGQGQETQYF
d_call: -; clone_size: few; v_call: TRBV10-2; j_call: TRBJ2-2; cdr3_nt: TGCGCCAGCAGTGAGTCGACTGGCGTAGGAGCCGGGGAGCTGTTTTTT; cdr3_aa: CASSESTGVGAGELFF
d_call: TRBD1; clone_size: few; v_call: TRBV7-2; j_call: TRBJ2-7; cdr3_nt: TGTGCCAGCAGCCCCCGGACAGGGGGCTACGAGCAGTACTTC; cdr3_aa: CASSPRTGGYEQYF